This TCR beta chain is drawn from a study of response to subunit inactivated influenza vaccine. Remarks on this clonotype: The antigen remains unidentified.

TCRdb redid the calling of the RT-PCR reads with MiXCR, one entry per CDR3 protein. This table has about 610,000 distinct CDR3 sequences, around 15% appearing once. Study-level results: The authors offered the suggestion that each seasonal influenza vaccination recruits few new T cells.

V lost 2 bases, J lost 7 bases, and 11 bases lay in between. The CDR3 spans 13 residues. The sample here was PBMCs from blood, taken roughly 12 days after vaccination. The sequence derives from a man aged 45-60 years who received an inactivated influenza vaccine. The gene calls are TRBV12-3 or TRBV12-4 and TRBJ1-2, with unresolved D. In DNA, the CDR3 is TGTGCCAGCAGTTTAAGCGGGAGGTCTGGCTACACCTTC. This sequence encodes CASSLSGRSGYTF.